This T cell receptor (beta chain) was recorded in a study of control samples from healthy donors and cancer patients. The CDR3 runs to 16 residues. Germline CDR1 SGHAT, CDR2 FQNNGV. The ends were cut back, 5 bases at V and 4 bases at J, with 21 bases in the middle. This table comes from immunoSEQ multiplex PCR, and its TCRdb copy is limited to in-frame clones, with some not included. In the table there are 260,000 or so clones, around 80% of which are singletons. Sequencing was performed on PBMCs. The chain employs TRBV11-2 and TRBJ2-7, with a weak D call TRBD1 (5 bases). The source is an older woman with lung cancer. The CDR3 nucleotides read TGTGCCAGCAGCCCCCAGGGATTTGCCTGGGGTTACGAGCAGTACTTC. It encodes CASSPQGFAWGYEQYF.